This T cell receptor beta chain was obtained from a study of T cell repertoires in cytomegalovirus infection. Turning to the study itself: Public TCR beta signatures marked donors with CMV infection and the matching HLA.

Each CDR3 protein gets one entry after TCRdb re-called the reads with MiXCR. The sample has approximately 170,000 distinct CDR3 sequences; roughly an eighth are singletons. This CDR3 contains 18 residues. CDR1 and CDR2 (germline): MDHEN, SYDVKM. V shed 10 bases and J 0 bases; nucleotides not matched to a gene: 19. This clonotype was counted many times. The antigen is not known. Study conclusions and caveats: Of the TCR beta families, the public ones yielded a cumulative frequency that identified carriers of CMV plus the relevant HLA. HLA-C-restricted TCR beta clonotypes specific for CMV led the ex vivo response.

The V and J genes are TRBV28 and TRBJ2-3; 7 nucleotides align to TRBD2. Sequenced input: PBMCs. The TCR comes from a human donor in good health (CMV status not recorded). Some clones in this sample may be carry-over from other donors' samples. The CDR3 spells CATRWGEASGASTDTQYF. The CDR3 coding sequence is TGTGCCACCCGCTGGGGGGAGGCTAGCGGAGCTAGCACAGATACGCAGTATTTT.